This TCR beta chain came from a study of Ad26.COV2.S vaccination and SARS-CoV-2 variants. About the research overall: Intramuscularly, Ad26.COV2.S was given either once or twice, 56 days apart.

This sample's treatment: some 20 received Ad26.COV2.S at low or high dose, single or two shots; several received placebo; per-sample allocation not given. The samples date from day 63 after the first vaccine or placebo injection. Whole-study results and caveats: Total T cell responses, in the TCR breadth and depth analyses, may have been underestimated.

Assay used: immunoSEQ multiplex PCR; TCRdb lists only in-frame clones, some missing. Of some 340,000 clones in the sample, 85% are singletons; the top ten hold approximately 2%. CDR3 length: 16 amino acids. Germline CDR1 and CDR2: SGHNT and YENEEA. V trimming: 8 bases; J trimming: 2 bases; junction bases outside the gene matches: 8. Note on this clone: Antigen unknown.

This sample comprised peripheral blood, obtained in a trial of Ad26.COV2.S vaccine versus placebo. The chain carries TRBV11-3 and TRBJ2-2; 10 bases line up with TRBD1. The TCR sequence derives from a person aged 18-60 years who received the Ad26.COV2.S COVID-19 vaccine or a placebo. The CDR3 region is CASQGTGATNTGELFF. The CDR3 DNA follows: TGTGCCAGCCAAGGGACAGGGGCGACAAACACCGGGGAGCTGTTTTTT.